Listed here are 31 T cell receptor beta chains from one sample, sequenced in a study of blood T cell repertoires in COVID-19. TCRdb's table, derived via immunoSEQ multiplex PCR, lists solely in-frame clones and lacks some. The sample carries about 220,000 clones, more than 75% recorded once. The sequenced sample was peripheral blood. These receptors were obtained from a man aged 45-60 years who had recovered from COVID-19.

This clone turned up a few times. This sequence joins TRBV6-5 and TRBJ1-6; D ambiguous. V lost 8 bases to trimming and J lost 5 bases, with 10 bases between them. Germline V CDR1 and CDR2: MNHEY, SVGAGI. The CDR3 sequence is 13 residues long. The CDR3 sequence: CASGADHNSPLHF. The CDR3 bases are TGTGCCAGCGGAGCAGACCATAATTCACCCCTCCACTTT.

The rearrangement links TRBV6-5 to TRBJ2-7; D is uncertain. V was clipped by 2 bases and J by 5 bases, with 13 bases between them. The germline gives CDR1 MNHEY, CDR2 SVGAGI. The CDR3 has 14 residues. The CDR3 region is CASSYPQARHEQYF. DNA of the CDR3: TGTGCCAGCAGTTACCCCCAGGCCCGCCACGAGCAGTACTTC.

The V and J genes are TRBV6-5 and TRBJ2-2; 9 bases are shared with TRBD2. Losses at the gene ends were 7 bases for V and 4 bases for J; bases not matched to a gene: 4. The CDR3 has 14 amino acids. Germline CDR1 reads MNHEY; CDR2 reads SVGAGI. Here the CDR3 reads CASKTSGFTGELFF. DNA for the CDR3: TGTGCCAGCAAAACTAGCGGGTTCACCGGGGAGCTGTTTTTT.

This chain joins TRBV5-5 and TRBJ2-7, with 8 bases identical to TRBD2. With V trimmed by 4 bases and J by 4 bases, 10 bases remained unmatched. Germline loops: CDR1 SGHKS, CDR2 YYEKEE (reference sequence). The CDR3 contains 15 residues. In DNA, the CDR3 is TGTGCCAGCAGCCCCTCCAGCGGGAGATCTTACGAGCAGTACTTC. It specifies CASSPSSGRSYEQYF.

This clone was counted between two and nine times. V gene TRBV29-1 combines with J gene TRBJ1-1, with TRBD1 matching over 7 bases. The CDR3 runs 16 residues. Trimming took 6 bases from V and 4 from J; bases not matched to a gene: 17. Germline loops: CDR1 SQVTM, CDR2 ANQGSEA. For the CDR3, the DNA is TGCAGCGTCAGTGTCAGGGCAGGGGGTAGGAGCACTGAAGCTTTCTTT. It yields the protein CSVSVRAGGRSTEAFF.

The chain has TRBV27 and TRBJ2-1; 7 bases align to TRBD2. Germline V lookup: CDR1 MNHEY, CDR2 SMNVEV (reference sequence). The CDR3 covers 16 residues. With 6 bases clipped from V and 0 bases from J, the junction kept 8 bases outside the gene matches. The CDR3 sequence is CASSFSSGSSYNEQFF. In DNA, the CDR3 is TGTGCCAGCAGCTTCTCTAGCGGTAGCTCCTACAATGAGCAGTTCTTC.

The rearrangement uses TRBV30 and TRBJ2-2; D possibly corresponds to TRBD2 (5 bases). The ends were cut back, 2 bases at V and 7 bases at J, with 14 bases in the middle. The germline CDR1 and CDR2 sequences are GTSNPN and SVGIG (reference sequence). CDR3 length: 14 amino acids. This chain's CDR3 is CAWSKSGSSGELFF. DNA for the CDR3: TGTGCCTGGAGTAAGTCGGGAAGTAGCGGGGAGCTGTTTTTT.

The chain employs TRBV18 and TRBJ2-5; the D gene is possibly TRBD1 (5 bases). The V gene lost 1 base and the J gene lost 1 base, with 10 bases spanning the gap. CDR1 KGHSH and CDR2 LQKENI come from the germline V gene. This CDR3 is 15 amino acids long. CDR3 protein: CASSPQAGPQETQYF. The CDR3 DNA is TGTGCCAGCTCACCACAGGCAGGGCCCCAAGAGACCCAGTACTTC.

The rearrangement links TRBV6-6 to TRBJ2-2; 7 bases align to TRBD2. In germline, CDR1 is MNHNY, CDR2 SVGAGI (reference sequence). The trim removed 6 bases at V and 4 bases at J, leaving 8 bases unmatched. The CDR3 sequence is 15 residues long. The CDR3 nucleotides are TGTGCCAGCAGCCACGCTAGCGGTGGCACCGGGGAGCTGTTTTTT. This gives the protein CASSHASGGTGELFF.

The chain links TRBV5-1 to TRBJ1-2; D not resolved. With 4 bases removed from V and 3 bases from J, the gap between germline ends came to 16 bases. From germline, CDR1 is SGHRS and CDR2 YFSETQ. The CDR3 is made up of 15 amino acids. DNA of the CDR3: TGCGCCAGCAGCCGGAACTCGAATCGGGACTATGGCTACACCTTC. This codes for CASSRNSNRDYGYTF.

The gene calls are TRBV28 and TRBJ2-2; D perhaps matches TRBD1 (6 bases). CDR3 length: 17 residues. Germline CDR1 and CDR2: MDHEN and SYDVKM. Trimming pared 4 bases from V and 4 bases from J, leaving 19 bases between. The CDR3 sequence is CASSSPRRGHITGELFF. As DNA, the CDR3 is TGTGCCAGCAGTTCGCCAAGAAGGGGACACATCACCGGGGAGCTGTTTTTT. Full variable domain (rest looked up from reference TRBV28 and TRBJ2-2): DVKVTQSSRYLVKRTGEKVFLECVQDMDHENMFWYRQDPGLGLRLIYFSYDVKMKEKGDIPEGYSVSREKKERFSLILESASTNQTSMYLCASSSPRRGHITGELFFGEGSRLTVL.

The chain has TRBV5-1 and TRBJ2-1, with a weak D call TRBD2 (6 bases). The V gene's germline CDR1 is SGHRS and CDR2 YFSETQ. The CDR3 is 17 amino acids. V dropped 2 bases and J dropped 0 bases, with 15 bases sitting between them. The CDR3 DNA reads TGCGCCAGCAGCTTAGGCCAGCGGGCTCGCTCCTACAATGAGCAGTTCTTC. Its translation: CASSLGQRARSYNEQFF. Variable domain in full (rest from reference TRBV5-1 and TRBJ2-1): KAGVTQTPRYLIKTRGQQVTLSCSPISGHRSVSWYQQTPGQGLQFLFEYFSETQRNKGNFPGRFSGRQFSNSRSEMNVSTLELGDSALYLCASSLGQRARSYNEQFFGPGTRLTVL.

V gene TRBV19 combines with J gene TRBJ1-4; 7 bases match TRBD1. The CDR3 sequence is 15 residues long. In germline, CDR1 is LNHDA, CDR2 SQIVND (reference sequence). The junction had 10 bases not matched to a gene; V was cut back by 4 bases and J by 8 bases. DNA for the CDR3: TGTGCCAGTAGTAACAACAGGGGCCGAGGGGAAAAACTGTTTTTT. Translating it yields CASSNNRGRGEKLFF.

This clone was seen only once. The J gene is TRBJ1-5, the V gene TRBV23-1, with 7 bases lining up with TRBD1. TRBV23-1 is flagged as an ORF with uncertain function. This CDR3 has 17 residues. Losses at the gene ends were 6 bases for V and 0 bases for J; bases not matched to a gene: 11. CDR3 protein: CASSERTGALSNQPQHF. The DNA of the CDR3 is TGCGCCAGCAGCGAACGAACAGGGGCCCTTAGCAATCAGCCCCAGCATTTT.

The chain links TRBV30 to TRBJ1-4; 9 bases match TRBD1. The CDR3 totals 15 residues. Germline-derived CDR1 and CDR2 are GTSNPN and SVGIG (reference sequence). After removal of 0 bases from V and 6 bases from J, the junction contained 5 bases not matched to a gene. CDR3 in amino acids: CAWSVWGTGYEKLFF. For the CDR3, the DNA is TGTGCCTGGAGTGTATGGGGGACAGGGTATGAAAAACTGTTTTTT.

This clone showed up just once. The chain carries TRBV5-1 and TRBJ2-7; TRBD2 might be the D (6 bases). Germline lookup yields CDR1 SGHRS and CDR2 YFSETQ. The CDR3 is made up of 14 amino acids. V lost 2 bases and J 2 bases, leaving 11 bases between the germline ends. This CDR3 is CASSFGGTTYEQYF. CDR3 bases: TGCGCCAGCAGCTTCGGAGGGACCACCTACGAGCAGTACTTC. The whole variable domain, remainder taken from reference TRBV5-1 and TRBJ2-7, is KAGVTQTPRYLIKTRGQQVTLSCSPISGHRSVSWYQQTPGQGLQFLFEYFSETQRNKGNFPGRFSGRQFSNSRSEMNVSTLELGDSALYLCASSFGGTTYEQYFGPGTRLTVT.

As DNA, the CDR3 is TGTGCCAGCACCCGAAGGTGGGCATTATACGAGCAGTACTTC. As protein: CASTRRWALYEQYF. J is TRBJ2-7 and V is TRBV28; D gene unclear. Germline V gene data show CDR1 as MDHEN and CDR2 as SYDVKM. Trimming cost V 7 bases and J 4 bases, with 17 bases left between them. CDR3 length: 14 residues.

The chain has TRBV30 and TRBJ2-1; 11 bases are a match to TRBD2. This CDR3 spans 16 amino acids. Trimming took 0 bases from V and 12 from J; bases not matched to a gene: 13. CDR1 GTSNPN and CDR2 SVGIG come from the germline V gene (reference sequence). The CDR3 coding sequence is TGTGCCTGGAGTGTCGCTAGCGGGAGGCCTAAACATGGGCAGTTCTTC. This sequence encodes CAWSVASGRPKHGQFF.

The chain joins TRBV7-2 to TRBJ2-1, with TRBD2 matching over 13 bases. The V segment lost 5 bases and the J segment 9 bases; nucleotides outside the gene matches: 7. Per the germline V gene, CDR1 is SGHTA and CDR2 is FQGNSA. There are 15 residues in the CDR3. This chain's CDR3 is CASSPQRLAGGEQFF. In DNA, the CDR3 is TGTGCCAGCAGCCCGCAACGACTAGCGGGAGGTGAGCAGTTCTTC. Combining the CDR3 with reference TRBV7-2 and TRBJ2-1 gives the whole variable domain GAGVSQSPSNKVTEKGKDVELRCDPISGHTALYWYRQSLGQGLEFLIYFQGNSAPDKSGLPSDRFSAERTGGSVSTLTIQRTQQEDSAVYLCASSPQRLAGGEQFFGPGTRLTVL.

V is TRBV5-6 and J is TRBJ2-3, with TRBD2 identical over 7 bases. CDR3 length: 15 residues. V dropped 0 bases and J dropped 6; count of bases not matched to a gene: 7. CDR1 is SGHDT and CDR2 is YYEEEE in the germline V gene. This CDR3 is CASSLVGGSPDTQYF. As DNA, the CDR3 is TGTGCCAGCAGCTTGGTTGGCGGGAGCCCCGATACGCAGTATTTT.

J is TRBJ2-1 and V is TRBV7-9, with D possibly TRBD2 on 5 matching bases. Trimming removed 5 bases at V and 12 bases at J, with 23 bases between. Germline V gene data show CDR1 as SEHNR and CDR2 as FQNEAQ (reference sequence). The CDR3 spans 15 residues. The DNA of the CDR3 is TGTGCCAGCAGCCCGACTATGGTGGGTGGCAAAGCGCAGTTCTTC. Encoded protein: CASSPTMVGGKAQFF.

This chain uses TRBV5-1 with TRBJ2-5; D unclear. The germline CDR1 and CDR2 sequences are SGHRS and YFSETQ. V gave up 4 bases and J gave up 4 bases, with 5 bases separating them. The length of the CDR3 is 11 residues. The CDR3 nucleotides are TGCGCCAGCAGCGCCGGAGAGACCCAGTACTTC. This sequence encodes CASSAGETQYF.

CDR3 residues: CASSHLLAGGFAPQETQYF. CDR3 sequence (DNA): TGTGCCAGCAGCCACCTTCTAGCGGGAGGTTTTGCCCCCCAAGAGACCCAGTACTTC. V and J are TRBV7-9 and TRBJ2-5; 11 bases line up with TRBD2. Germline V CDR1 and CDR2: SEHNR, FQNEAQ (reference sequence). With V trimmed by 5 bases and J by 1 base, 15 bases remained unmatched. The CDR3 extends over 19 amino acids.

The rearrangement joins TRBV6-5 to TRBJ2-6; the D gene is possibly TRBD1 (6 bases). Trimming cost V 5 bases and J 2 bases, with 10 bases left between them. Germline values: CDR1 MNHEY, CDR2 SVGAGI. The CDR3 spans 15 residues. The CDR3 DNA follows: TGTGCCAGCAGTCAGGGGTCCACTGGGGCCAACGTCCTGACTTTC. Translating it yields CASSQGSTGANVLTF.

The CDR3 sequence: CASSFGGVPTDTQYF. The CDR3 DNA is TGTGCCAGCAGCTTTGGGGGGGTTCCCACAGATACGCAGTATTTT. The chain uses TRBV28 and TRBJ2-3, with 7 bases lining up with TRBD2. The ends lost 6 bases at V and 2 bases at J; junction bases unmatched: 8. CDR1 is MDHEN, CDR2 SYDVKM, per germline. The CDR3 has 15 residues.

This clone was seen only once. The chain joins TRBV6-5 to TRBJ2-7, with D perhaps TRBD1 (5 bases). The CDR3 has 13 residues. In germline, CDR1 is MNHEY, CDR2 SVGAGI. Trimming cost V 4 bases and J 2 bases, with 9 bases left between them. The CDR3 loop is CASSLTGTYEQYF. The CDR3 DNA follows: TGTGCCAGCAGTTTAACAGGTACCTACGAGCAGTACTTC.

The chain links TRBV3-1 (or the pseudogene TRBV3-2) to TRBJ2-7; D is undetermined. The CDR3 extends over 14 amino acids. The V end lost 0 bases, the J end lost 6 bases, and 12 bases lay between the germline ends. From germline, CDR1 is LGHDT and CDR2 YNNKEL (reference sequence). The CDR3 protein is CASSQDRTVGEQYF. Written as DNA, the CDR3 is TGTGCCAGCAGCCAAGATCGAACAGTAGGCGAGCAGTACTTC.

V is TRBV28 and J is TRBJ1-2; 12 bases fit TRBD1. The length of the CDR3 is 15 residues. Per germline, CDR1 MDHEN and CDR2 SYDVKM. V lost 3 bases, J lost 6 bases, and 5 bases stayed unmatched. In DNA, the CDR3 is TGTGCCAGCAGTTTTCCGGGACAGGGGGCGGATGGCTACACCTTC. Translating gives CASSFPGQGADGYTF.

J is TRBJ2-5 and V is TRBV19; 8 nucleotides line up with TRBD1. This CDR3 is 15 amino acids long. The V and J ends lost 6 bases and 4 bases, in that order; junction bases with no gene match: 10. Per germline, CDR1 LNHDA and CDR2 SQIVND (reference sequence). The CDR3 sequence: CASREQGVGRETQYF. The CDR3 nucleotides read TGTGCCAGTAGGGAACAGGGGGTTGGGCGAGAGACCCAGTACTTC.

The genes are TRBV3-1 (or the pseudogene TRBV3-2) and TRBJ1-1; 10 nucleotides line up with TRBD1. J gave up 3 bases and V 7 bases, and 8 bases lay outside the gene matches. There are 15 residues in the CDR3. Germline V gene data show CDR1 as LGHDT and CDR2 as YNNKEL (reference sequence). Written as DNA, the CDR3 is TGTGCCAGCACCAGACAGGGGGCGCGGGACACTGAAGCTTTCTTT. Amino acids: CASTRQGARDTEAFF.

This clone was found a few times. The chain joins TRBV7-6 to TRBJ2-3; 12 bases are a match to TRBD2. Germline loops: CDR1 SGHVS, CDR2 FNYEAQ. This CDR3 comprises 17 residues. J was trimmed by 5 bases and V by 2 bases; bases with no gene match: 8. CDR3 DNA sequence: TGTGCCAGCAGCTTATCCTCTAGCGGGAGGGCCATAGATACGCAGTATTTT. It yields the protein CASSLSSSGRAIDTQYF.